Following are 15 T cell receptor beta chains from one sample sequenced in a study of blood T cell repertoires in COVID-19. Clones were read by immunoSEQ multiplex PCR, and TCRdb kept only the in-frame ones, dropping some. The sample records roughly 260,000 clones, 80% to 95% being singletons. Sequenced material: PBMCs or T cells enriched from blood (not recorded which). The origin of the receptors is a woman in her late teens or twenties who had recovered from COVID-19.

This sequence joins TRBV29-1 and TRBJ2-1, with TRBD1 matching over 10 bases. V lost 7 bases and J lost 8; bases outside the gene matches: 8. The CDR3 consists of 13 residues. Per germline, CDR1 SQVTM and CDR2 ANQGSEA. The DNA for the CDR3 is TGCAGCGCCCTGACGGGACAGGGGTATGAGCAGTTCTTC. This codes for CSALTGQGYEQFF.

The chain couples TRBV7-9 to TRBJ1-1; D might be TRBD1 (5 bases). Germline values: CDR1 SEHNR, CDR2 FQNEAQ (reference sequence). This CDR3 has 13 amino acids. V lost 5 bases, J lost 4 bases, and 11 bases lay in between. The CDR3 sequence is CASSPWGPTEAFF. CDR3 nucleotides: TGTGCCAGCAGCCCTTGGGGCCCCACTGAAGCTTTCTTT.

The J gene is TRBJ1-2, the V gene TRBV11-2, with TRBD1 matching 9 bases. Germline values: CDR1 SGHAT, CDR2 FQNNGV. CDR3 length: 16 amino acids. V was pared by 5 bases and J by 1 base, with 8 bases of the junction left unmatched. CDR3 loop: CASSPTGGIINYGYTF. As DNA, the CDR3 is TGTGCCAGCAGCCCGACAGGGGGTATTATTAACTATGGCTACACCTTC.

The chain recombines TRBV6-1 with TRBJ2-7, with D possibly TRBD1 on 6 matching bases. Germline values: CDR1 MNHNS, CDR2 SASEGT. V was clipped by 0 bases and J by 6 bases, with 18 bases between them. This CDR3 is built from 16 residues. The CDR3 reads CASSEAGGTAVSEQYF. Written as DNA, the CDR3 is TGTGCCAGCAGTGAAGCTGGGGGCACAGCAGTGAGCGAGCAGTACTTC.

In this sample, this clone turned up once. V usage is TRBV7-2 and J usage is TRBJ2-5; the D gene is possibly TRBD1 (5 bases). Deletions cut 5 bases from V and 1 base from J, with 14 bases between. Germline V gene lookup returns CDR1 SGHTA and CDR2 FQGNSA. The CDR3 loop spans 15 amino acids. CDR3 nucleotides: TGTGCCAGCAGCCAAGGACACCTAATCCAAGAGACCCAGTACTTC. It specifies CASSQGHLIQETQYF.

The genes are TRBV4-3 and TRBJ1-2; possibly TRBD1 for D (6 bases). The length of the CDR3 is 15 residues. CDR1 LGHNA and CDR2 YSLEER come from the germline V gene. Trimming pared 0 bases from V and 11 bases from J, leaving 19 bases between. The DNA for the CDR3 is TGCGCCAGCAGCCAAGACGCAACAGGGTCAATGGCGTACACCTTC. This translates into CASSQDATGSMAYTF.

The chain combines TRBV3-1 (or the pseudogene TRBV3-2) with TRBJ2-3; 8 bases are a match to TRBD2. This CDR3 comprises 15 residues. The V segment lost 1 base and the J segment 4 bases; nucleotides outside the gene matches: 4. Germline V CDR1 and CDR2: LGHDT, YNNKEL (reference sequence). CDR3 bases: TGTGCCAGCAGCCAAGGGACTAGCTGGGCAGATACGCAGTATTTT. It translates to CASSQGTSWADTQYF.

V is TRBV9 and J is TRBJ2-7; 11 bases map to TRBD2. V was clipped by 0 bases and J by 9 bases; unmatched bases: 8. Germline CDR1 reads SGDLS; CDR2 reads YYNGEE. The length of the CDR3 is 15 residues. Here the CDR3 reads CASSVGLAGGPRQYF. As DNA, the CDR3 is TGTGCCAGCAGCGTAGGGCTAGCGGGAGGTCCTAGGCAGTACTTC.

This sequence joins TRBV5-4 and TRBJ1-1, with a weak D call TRBD1 (6 bases). Germline CDR1 is SGHNT and CDR2 is YYREEE (reference sequence). Trimming took 4 bases from V and 8 from J, leaving 15 bases between them. This CDR3 is 13 amino acids long. The CDR3 is CASSPRSGTEAFF. CDR3 nucleotides: TGTGCCAGCAGCCCCCGGTCCGGGACAGAAGCTTTCTTT.

The chain has TRBV28 and TRBJ2-5; D is possibly TRBD2 (5 bases). V gave up 6 bases and J gave up 5 bases, with 16 bases separating them. Looked up from germline, CDR1 is MDHEN and CDR2 is SYDVKM. The CDR3 runs 14 residues. The CDR3 spells CASSETSPVETQYF. The DNA for the CDR3 is TGTGCCAGCAGCGAAACTAGTCCGGTGGAGACCCAGTACTTC.

V gene TRBV3-1 (or the pseudogene TRBV3-2) combines with J gene TRBJ1-2; TRBD1 might be the D (5 bases). Germline CDR1 is LGHDT and CDR2 is YNNKEL (reference sequence). CDR3 size: 15 residues. The V end was cut by 0 bases, the J end by 7 bases, with 15 bases between. The CDR3 sequence: CASSQDGGVWGGYTF. The CDR3, as DNA: TGTGCCAGCAGCCAAGATGGGGGGGTATGGGGTGGCTACACCTTC.

V usage is TRBV28 and J usage is TRBJ2-7; 11 bases agree with TRBD2. Germline lookup yields CDR1 MDHEN and CDR2 SYDVKM. The CDR3 spans 16 residues. Germline trimming cut 3 bases from V and 5 bases from J; bases unmatched to any gene: 9. This CDR3 reads CASSFIAGGPRNEQYF. DNA of the CDR3: TGTGCCAGCAGTTTCATAGCGGGAGGGCCGAGAAACGAGCAGTACTTC.

J is TRBJ1-5 and V is TRBV2; D not resolved. Trimming stripped 3 bases from V and 0 bases from J, with 12 bases between. This CDR3 spans 16 amino acids. Germline V gene sequence: CDR1 SNHLY, CDR2 FYNNEI. In nucleotides, the CDR3 is TGTGCCAGCAGTGACAGAGACTGGTATAGCAATCAGCCCCAGCATTTT. This gives the protein CASSDRDWYSNQPQHF.

The chain links TRBV6-1 to TRBJ1-5, with D possibly being TRBD1 (5 bases). This CDR3 is 16 amino acids long. Germline CDR1 and CDR2: MNHNS and SASEGT. V lost 0 bases, J lost 1 base, and 10 bases lay in between. CDR3 protein: CASSEAKGFSNQPQHF. The CDR3 nucleotides are TGTGCCAGCAGTGAAGCAAAGGGGTTCAGCAATCAGCCCCAGCATTTT.

CDR3 loop: CAGSRAENTGELFF. The DNA for the CDR3 is TGTGCCGGGTCTAGAGCGGAGAACACCGGGGAGCTGTTTTTT. The chain couples TRBV2 to TRBJ2-2, with D possibly matching TRBD2 (5 bases). Germline CDR1 is SNHLY and CDR2 is FYNNEI. The V end lost 11 bases, the J end lost 1 base, and 14 bases lay between the germline ends. The CDR3 runs to 14 residues.